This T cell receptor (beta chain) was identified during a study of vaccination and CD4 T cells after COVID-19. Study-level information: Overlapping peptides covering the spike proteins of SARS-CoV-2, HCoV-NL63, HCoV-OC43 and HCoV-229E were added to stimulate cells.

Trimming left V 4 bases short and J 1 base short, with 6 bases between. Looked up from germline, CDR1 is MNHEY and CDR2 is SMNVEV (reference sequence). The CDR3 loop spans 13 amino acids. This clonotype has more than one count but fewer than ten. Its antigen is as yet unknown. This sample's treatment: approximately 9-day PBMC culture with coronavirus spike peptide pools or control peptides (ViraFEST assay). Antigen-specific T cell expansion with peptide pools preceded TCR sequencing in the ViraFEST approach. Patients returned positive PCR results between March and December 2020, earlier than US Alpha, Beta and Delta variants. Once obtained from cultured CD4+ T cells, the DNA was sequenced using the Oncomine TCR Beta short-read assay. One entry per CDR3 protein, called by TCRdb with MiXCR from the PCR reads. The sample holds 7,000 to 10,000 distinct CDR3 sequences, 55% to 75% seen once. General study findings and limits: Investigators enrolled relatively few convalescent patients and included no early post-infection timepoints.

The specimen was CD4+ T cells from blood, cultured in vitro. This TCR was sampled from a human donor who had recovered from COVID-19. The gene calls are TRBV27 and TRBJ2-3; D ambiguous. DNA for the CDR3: TGTGCCAGCAGTTCACATCGCACAGATACGCAGTATTTT. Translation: CASSSHRTDTQYF.